The sequence of this T cell receptor (beta chain) was determined in a study of T cell responses to AZD1222 COVID-19 vaccine. Profiling relied on immunoSEQ multiplex PCR, and the TCRdb table lists in-frame clones only, not all of them. Of about 150,000 clones in the sample, just over 90% were seen once. Trimming shortened V by 1 base and J by 0 bases, and 7 bases separated the two germline ends. This CDR3 is 14 amino acids long. CDR1 is SNHLY and CDR2 is FYNNEI in the germline V gene. This clone was counted once. This receptor was taken from an adult in good health. The sample here was peripheral blood, taken on day 0 of AZD1222 vaccination. The chain couples TRBV2 to TRBJ2-7; D possibly corresponds to TRBD1 (5 bases). In DNA form, the CDR3 reads TGTGCCAGCAGTGAAGGCCAGGGCTCCTACGAGCAGTACTTC. Its translation is CASSEGQGSYEQYF.